The rows below give T cell receptor beta chains drawn from one sample of a study of sequential checkpoint blockade in melanoma. The assay was immunoSEQ multiplex PCR, and TCRdb's table has in-frame clones only and misses some. The profile shows around 5,000 clones, 20% to 30% of them singletons. The starting material was tumor tissue (inferred from file names), obtained from a patient given nivolumab and ipilimumab in sequence. The source of these receptors is a human donor with melanoma. CDR3s include the opening cysteine and the closing phenylalanine or tryptophan. Each record gives: CDR3 DNA, CDR3 protein, clone size, V gene, J gene, CDR3 length, D gene. The D gene is left open where the match is weak. Clone size, where shown, is once, few, many, or a class for clones that have expanded.

cdr3_nt: TGTGCCAGCATGGGGCAACAACAGACCCAGTACTTC
cdr3_aa: CASMGQQQTQYF
clone_size: few
v_call: TRBV2
j_call: TRBJ2-5
cdr3_length: 12
d_call: .

cdr3_nt: TGTGCCAGCAGTCCCACCCACTACGAGCAGTACTTC
cdr3_aa: CASSPTHYEQYF
clone_size: .
v_call: TRBV28
j_call: TRBJ2-7
cdr3_length: 12
d_call: .

cdr3_nt: TGTGCCAGCAGTTATTTAGGATACAATGAGCAGTTCTTC
cdr3_aa: CASSYLGYNEQFF
clone_size: .
v_call: TRBV6-8
j_call: TRBJ2-1
cdr3_length: 13
d_call: .

cdr3_nt: TGTGCCAGCTCACGGCCCCCGGGCGAACTTGGCTACACCTTC
cdr3_aa: CASSRPPGELGYTF
clone_size: .
v_call: TRBV18
j_call: TRBJ1-2
cdr3_length: 14
d_call: .

cdr3_nt: TGCGCCAGCAGCCCGTGGACGGGGGATGAAAAACTGTTTTTT
cdr3_aa: CASSPWTGDEKLFF
clone_size: .
v_call: TRBV5-1
j_call: TRBJ1-4
cdr3_length: 14
d_call: .

cdr3_nt: TGTGCCAGCTCACCAATGGGGGAAGTTAATGAAAAACTGTTTTTT
cdr3_aa: CASSPMGEVNEKLFF
clone_size: medium-sized
v_call: TRBV18
j_call: TRBJ1-4
cdr3_length: 15
d_call: .

cdr3_nt: TGTGCCAGCAGCCCCCAGGTCAGGATTCCGGGCACAGATACGCAGTATTTT
cdr3_aa: CASSPQVRIPGTDTQYF
clone_size: .
v_call: TRBV14
j_call: TRBJ2-3
cdr3_length: 17
d_call: .

cdr3_nt: TGTGCCAGCAGCGCCGACAGGGGCCACGAGCAGTACTTC
cdr3_aa: CASSADRGHEQYF
clone_size: .
v_call: TRBV7-1
j_call: TRBJ2-7
cdr3_length: 13
d_call: TRBD1

cdr3_nt: TGTGCCAGCAGTTACCCGTGGGGGGGCAATGACATTCAGTACTTC
cdr3_aa: CASSYPWGGNDIQYF
clone_size: medium-sized
v_call: TRBV6-8
j_call: TRBJ2-4
cdr3_length: 15
d_call: .

cdr3_nt: TGTGCCAGCAGCTCGACCGGGACAGGGTTTTCCGGGGAGCTGTTTTTT
cdr3_aa: CASSSTGTGFSGELFF
clone_size: medium-sized
v_call: TRBV11-3
j_call: TRBJ2-2
cdr3_length: 16
d_call: TRBD1

cdr3_nt: TGCGCCAGCAGCCAAGACTCTAGCGGGGTCACAGATACGCAGTATTTT
cdr3_aa: CASSQDSSGVTDTQYF
clone_size: many
v_call: TRBV23-1
j_call: TRBJ2-3
cdr3_length: 16
d_call: TRBD2

cdr3_nt: TGTGCCAGTAAAGCCGGGACCTTAGGCTCTGAAGCTTTCTTT
cdr3_aa: CASKAGTLGSEAFF
clone_size: few
v_call: TRBV6-8
j_call: TRBJ1-1
cdr3_length: 14
d_call: .

cdr3_nt: TGTGCCAGCAGAGGACAGGAAAACACTGAAGCTTTCTTT
cdr3_aa: CASRGQENTEAFF
clone_size: .
v_call: TRBV6-8
j_call: TRBJ1-1
cdr3_length: 13
d_call: TRBD1

cdr3_nt: TGCGCCAGCAGCTTGTCTCCGGGTCGTGGCTATGGCTACACCTTC
cdr3_aa: CASSLSPGRGYGYTF
clone_size: .
v_call: TRBV5-1
j_call: TRBJ1-2
cdr3_length: 15
d_call: .

cdr3_nt: TGTGCCAGCCGGGACAGGGGGCGGTCTCAGCCCCAGCATTTT
cdr3_aa: CASRDRGRSQPQHF
clone_size: .
v_call: TRBV19
j_call: TRBJ1-5
cdr3_length: 14
d_call: TRBD1

cdr3_nt: TGTGCCTGGAGTGCATACTACAGGAAAAGCTCCTACAATGAGCAGTTCTTC
cdr3_aa: CAWSAYYRKSSYNEQFF
clone_size: .
v_call: TRBV30
j_call: TRBJ2-1
cdr3_length: 17
d_call: .

cdr3_nt: TGCGCCAGCAGGCGAGCTGCGGGCGGAGGGAACTACGAGCAGTACTTC
cdr3_aa: CASRRAAGGGNYEQYF
clone_size: .
v_call: TRBV23-1
j_call: TRBJ2-7
cdr3_length: 16
d_call: .

cdr3_nt: TGTGCCAGCAGCTTAGGGGGTACGGGAGTGGCCAAAAACATTCAGTACTTC
cdr3_aa: CASSLGGTGVAKNIQYF
clone_size: few
v_call: TRBV7-7
j_call: TRBJ2-4
cdr3_length: 17
d_call: .

cdr3_nt: TGTGCCAGCTCACCGGAAGGGAGCGTCACATACGAGCAGTACTTC
cdr3_aa: CASSPEGSVTYEQYF
clone_size: once
v_call: TRBV18
j_call: TRBJ2-7
cdr3_length: 15
d_call: .

cdr3_nt: TGTGCCAGCAGCTCCGATTTACAGGGAATAAGGGAAAAACTGTTTTTT
cdr3_aa: CASSSDLQGIREKLFF
clone_size: few
v_call: TRBV11-3
j_call: TRBJ1-4
cdr3_length: 16
d_call: .

cdr3_nt: TGTGCCTGGACCGGGGACAGGGGGCGTCAAGCTTTCTTT
cdr3_aa: CAWTGDRGRQAFF
clone_size: .
v_call: TRBV30
j_call: TRBJ1-1
cdr3_length: 13
d_call: TRBD1

cdr3_nt: TGTGCCAGCTCACCAAGGTCAGAGACCCAGTACTTC
cdr3_aa: CASSPRSETQYF
clone_size: .
v_call: TRBV18
j_call: TRBJ2-5
cdr3_length: 12
d_call: .